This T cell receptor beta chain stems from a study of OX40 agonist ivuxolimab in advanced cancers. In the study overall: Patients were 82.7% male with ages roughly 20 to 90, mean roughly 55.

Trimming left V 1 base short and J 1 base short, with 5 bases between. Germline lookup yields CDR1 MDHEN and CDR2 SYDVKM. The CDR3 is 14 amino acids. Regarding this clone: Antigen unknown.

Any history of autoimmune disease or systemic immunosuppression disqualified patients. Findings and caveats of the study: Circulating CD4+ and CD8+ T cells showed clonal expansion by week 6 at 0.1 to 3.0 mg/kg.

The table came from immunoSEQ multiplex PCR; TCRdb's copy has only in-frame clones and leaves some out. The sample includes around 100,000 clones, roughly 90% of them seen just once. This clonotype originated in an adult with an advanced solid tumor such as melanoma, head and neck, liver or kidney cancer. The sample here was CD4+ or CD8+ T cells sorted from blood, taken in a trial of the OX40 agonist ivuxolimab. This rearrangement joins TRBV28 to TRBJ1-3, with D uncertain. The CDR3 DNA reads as TGTGCCAGCAGTTTATTGGGTTCTGGAAACACCATATATTTT. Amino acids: CASSLLGSGNTIYF.